The sequence of this T cell receptor beta chain was determined in a study of cytomegalovirus exposure and HLA in healthy donors (dated by TCRdb to the late 2010s). Background on the whole study: According to an earlier analysis of a few hundred of the donors, 150 million to 200 million T cells yielded 95 million to 140 million unique TCR beta sequences and about 300 Gb of sequence data. An early release covering roughly 600 HLA-typed donors comprised about 290 gigabases of sequencing data and approximately 80 million unique TCR sequences. Of the approximately 370 genotyped donors, roughly 76% were placed in the genetic ancestry cluster associated with self-reported Caucasian donors. The aim of the study was to test whether cataloging public T cell receptors could identify signatures of past pathogen exposure. The study profiled the T cell repertoires of 500 to 800 subjects by immunosequencing and related them to cytomegalovirus serostatus. A separate validation cohort of approximately 130 different subjects was used in addition to the 666-subject first cohort. To predict cytomegalovirus infection status, the study brought together high-throughput TCR immunosequencing, statistical association of individual TCRs with disease status, and machine learning. To study patterns of TCR occurrence, a later analysis re-analyzed previously published TCR beta repertoires from several hundred donors and added high-resolution HLA genotyping. In the later analysis, no new phenotypic data were used to find candidate immune exposures; instead, reliance was placed on TCR beta sequences and their occurrence across donors. In an earlier analysis of 587 of the donors, high-throughput TCR beta sequencing was used to judge whether each TCR beta V gene segment behaved as functional or pseudogenic. Donor age, sex, ethnicity and CMV serostatus were compiled together with the repertoire data. A later genetic analysis used genome-wide SNP genotypes for about 55% of the 666 donors, treating that subset as a discovery cohort. Every repertoire in the discovery cohort had been generated on one and the same sequencing platform. HLA typing included class I and class II loci at four-digit resolution. The number of typed donors differed by locus: roughly 629-640 for A, B, C, DRB1 and DQB1; about 520 for DQA1; about 600 for DPA1; and 400 to 480 for DPB1. A handful of DR-DQ haplotypes were handled as single units for association and clustering because linkage in the cohort was strong. Among a few hundred genotyped donors of the cohort, an average of approximately 250,000 unique TCR beta nucleotide sequences were sequenced per donor, roughly 18% of them non-productive. What the work shows at the level of the full study, not this receptor alone: According to a later analysis, most CMV-associated TCR beta chains appeared to be HLA-restricted, and the HLA associations seemed to be driven largely by CMV exposure. Fewer than 20 rarely observed V segments, including chromosome 9 orphons, were excluded from the earlier analysis of several hundred of the donors because counts were too low. In a later genetic analysis, fewer N-insertions in productive TCRs were reported among donors in an Asian-associated ancestry cluster than the roughly 700-donor mean. A few of the identified cytomegalovirus-associated TCR beta chains were confirmed in vitro to be specific for cytomegalovirus antigens. This cohort had only TCR beta chains sequenced, and the lack of alpha or paired-chain data limited which features could be detected. Broadly in line with IMGT annotations, most TCR beta V segments showed up in productive rearrangements about 90% or about 30% of the time in an earlier analysis of several hundred of the donors. The study listed 164 TCR beta chains as associated with cytomegalovirus. V-gene and J-gene trimming of TCR beta chains was associated with a missense DCLRE1C variant in a later genetic analysis, and the association was replicated in an independent cohort. While some public TCRs were present in many individuals, most TCR sequences turned up only very rarely across donors. A later analysis found that HLA-associated TCR beta chains were more clonally expanded and had lower generation probabilities than equally common non-associated chains. CMV serostatus was the only immune exposure information available for the cohort. Sequencing depth was assumed to be roughly uniform across donors in the presence/absence analyses, though that assumption may not hold. According to a later analysis, parvovirus B19, influenza, CMV and Epstein-Barr virus appeared linked to several top co-occurrence clusters. The 87-base-pair reads could not distinguish some IMGT-functional V segments, including TRBV6-2 and TRBV6-3, so those segments were excluded. Because HLA typing was missing for some donors at each locus, association tests included only the typed subset. A later analysis found that TCR association rates varied across HLA loci, with DRB1 alleles showing the most associated TCRs and HLA-C alleles the fewest. A group of highly shared sequence variants was considered likely to be a technical artifact of the sequencing pipeline. Correlated functional status among segregating V segments might be attributable to linkage disequilibrium, but an unknown experimental factor could not be ruled out. Cytomegalovirus status was reported to be diagnosed by the classifier with high specificity and sensitivity in both the original and validation cohorts. A further reported finding was that TCR beta sequences accurately predicted the HLA-A and HLA-B alleles for most subjects in the first cohort. A later analysis associated 16,951 TCR beta sequences with specific HLA alleles at a false discovery rate of 0.05. It was suggested by the authors that the approach could potentially be generalized to other disease states and immunological phenotypes. When HLA alleles, especially DR and DQ, strongly co-occurred, attributing TCR associations to individual alleles was difficult.

The method was the immunoSEQ multiplex PCR assay. For the multiplex PCR, a mixture combining 60 forward primers for TCR Vbeta segments and 13 reverse primers for TCR Jbeta segments was used. The CDR3 region of rearranged TCR beta genes was amplified from genomic DNA with a multiplex PCR assay. On the Illumina HiSeq System, the amplified TCR beta libraries were sequenced as 87-base-pair reads. The paper's processing steps were these. In a later analysis, tens of millions of unique TCR beta chains were counted across the approximately 620 repertoires, and roughly 11 million of these chains were shared by at least two donors. Raw reads were error-corrected and collapsed into unique sequences with a nearest-neighbor algorithm that merged closely related sequences to remove PCR and sequencing errors. CDR3 sequences were aligned to IMGT reference sequences to assign V, D and J gene segments. For a sequence to be retained, at least a six-nucleotide match to both a V gene segment and a J gene segment was required. A rearrangement was called productive if the CDR3 had no stop codons and remained in frame with V and J, and every other rearrangement was called non-productive. Following IMGT convention, CDR3 was defined as the stretch from the second conserved V-encoded cysteine up to the conserved J-encoded phenylalanine. Sequences without an unambiguous match to a single V gene segment were excluded from the earlier analysis of almost 600 of the donors. An earlier analysis of 587 of the donors classified V segments as functional when productive rearrangements were above 56.7% and as segregating when the standard deviation between donors was above 5%. A statistical classification framework was built for diagnosing cytomegalovirus status from the catalog of TCR beta chain sequences. V and J gene assignment, in a later analysis, came from comparing TCR nucleotide sequences with IMGT/GENE-DB human TR gene sequences. The TCRdist pipeline was used in a later analysis to assign CDR3 sequences and most-parsimonious VDJ recombination scenarios. In a later analysis, every TCR beta chain was defined by the combination of its CDR3 amino acid sequence and its V-gene family, and reads without a unique V-gene family were dropped. As a way to deal with suspected cross-contamination and a sequencing artifact, a later analysis dropped under 600 nucleotide sequences that were highly shared and had low generation probability. A later analysis calculated a clonal expansion index for each public chain from normalized within-repertoire ranks of inferred template counts. A later analysis computed generation probabilities with a VDJ recombination model fitted to out-of-frame rearrangements, and checked the results against IGoR. A later analysis scored TCR-TCR, TCR-HLA and TCR-CMV co-occurrence with hypergeometric tests, applying a repertoire-size bias correction to TCR pairs. False discovery rates were estimated in a later analysis by permuting HLA or CMV assignments 20 times. In a later analysis, co-occurring TCRs were grouped using DBSCAN, and TCRdist sequence similarity was added for clustering within HLA-allele-positive subsets. Co-occurrence clustering excluded repertoires with fewer than 30,000 or more than 120,000 public chains, plus five with anomalous nucleotide sharing. TCRdb retrieved this table from immuneACCESS and kept in-frame rearrangements only. Not all clones are present; in checked studies, unresolved V genes account for under half, and no reason is known for the remainder. That table gives V, J and clone size, and the DNA gave D and trimming. The sample table shows over 120,000 clones, and almost 85% are seen once. The ten largest clones add up to about 1.4% of the sample.

There are 15 amino acids in the CDR3, from cysteine to phenylalanine inclusive. CDR3 DNA only is kept here, 45 bases in frame from base 1. Looking up the germline V gene yields CDR1 SGHNT and CDR2 YENEEA. The junction shows trimming of 4 bases on V and 3 bases on J, plus 15 bases between the germline ends. Of note for this clone: Its antigen is not yet known. Per-base quality was not reported, and no clone a single base away is much larger than it.

The cohort was made up of about 670 healthy bone marrow donors. At the time of sampling, every cohort member was nominally healthy, though immune exposures that went unrecorded were likely present. The donor tested CMV seropositive, placing the donor among the roughly 270 seropositive members of the cohort. A peripheral blood sample was collected from each donor, and TCR beta sequencing was performed on peripheral blood mononuclear cells. Genomic DNA extraction from the blood cell samples was performed with the Qiagen DNeasy Blood Extraction Kit. The sequenced sample consisted of PBMCs. This TCR was recovered from a man aged 25 to 40 in good health and CMV-seropositive. This chain joins TRBV11-3 to TRBJ1-1, with the D gene too uncertain to name. The CDR3 in this case is CASSSLLDKDTEAFF. The nucleotide sequence is TGTGCCAGCAGCTCCCTATTAGACAAGGACACTGAAGCTTTCTTT.